These 27 T cell receptor beta chains were sequenced from one sample in a study of early T cells in non-severe SARS-CoV-2 infection. Using its own MiXCR run on the 5' RACE reads, TCRdb lists one record per CDR3 protein. The table lists approximately 77,000 distinct CDR3 sequences, 15% to 18% of them singletons. Input material: whole blood. All receptors derive from an adult who was a healthcare worker with PCR-confirmed SARS-CoV-2 infection or an uninfected control (not recorded which).

This clonotype was counted only a few times. This chain uses TRBV12-3 or TRBV12-4 with TRBJ2-7; D gene uncertain. The CDR3 covers 12 residues. Trimming left V 6 bases short and J 7 bases short, with 13 bases between. The CDR3 here is CASRRLNGEQYF. DNA of the CDR3: TGTGCCAGCAGGAGGCTGAATGGGGAGCAGTACTTC.

This clonotype was seen a few times. The V and J genes are TRBV28 and TRBJ2-2; possibly TRBD2 for D (6 bases). Trimming removed 2 bases at V and 5 bases at J, with 15 bases between. CDR3 length: 16 amino acids. Germline V gene lookup returns CDR1 MDHEN and CDR2 SYDVKM. The CDR3, as DNA: TGTGCCAGCAGTTTAGGAGGGAATCTTAGAACCGGGGAGCTGTTTTTT. Its translation: CASSLGGNLRTGELFF.

A note on this clonotype: No conserved phenylalanine or tryptophan is present at the end of the CDR3, so a read error is the likely explanation. V is TRBV28 and J is TRBJ1-1; perhaps TRBD1 as D (6 bases). CDR1 and CDR2 (germline): MDHEN, SYDVKM. V was cut by 6 bases and J by 3 bases, with 17 bases left in between. The CDR3 runs 15 residues. This chain's CDR3 is CASSPVQGRYTEAFS. CDR3 bases: TGTGCCAGCAGCCCCGTTCAGGGGAGGTACACTGAAGCTTTCTCT.

This clonotype was found many times. The J gene is TRBJ2-3, the V gene TRBV10-3; TRBD1 might be the D (6 bases). CDR1 ENHRY and CDR2 SYGVKD come from the germline V gene. The CDR3 is 15 amino acids. Deletions cut 5 bases from V and 3 bases from J, with 15 bases between. The CDR3 DNA reads TGTGCCATCAGTCCTGACAGGTGGGGGACAGATACGCAGTATTTT. Translating gives CAISPDRWGTDTQYF.

The V and J genes are TRBV20-1 and TRBJ1-6; D remains unclear. CDR1 is DFQATT and CDR2 is SNEGSKA in the germline V gene (reference sequence). Trimming cost V 0 bases and J 0 bases, with 9 bases left between them. CDR3 length: 16 amino acids. The CDR3 is CSARDIQSSYNSPLHF. As DNA, the CDR3 is TGCAGTGCTAGAGATATCCAGAGCTCCTATAATTCACCCCTCCACTTT.

This clonotype was observed at least ten times. This sequence joins TRBV2 and TRBJ1-2; possibly TRBD1 for D (5 bases). With 4 bases removed from V and 6 bases from J, the gap between germline ends came to 12 bases. The CDR3 sequence is 13 residues long. Looked up from germline, CDR1 is SNHLY and CDR2 is FYNNEI. CDR3 DNA sequence: TGTGCCAGCAGTGCCAGGGCTGGGGATGGCTACACCTTC. Translated, it gives CASSARAGDGYTF.

The chain combines TRBV12-3 or TRBV12-4 with TRBJ1-1; TRBD1 aligns across 7 bases. The CDR3 consists of 14 residues. The J segment lost 6 bases and the V segment lost 6 bases, leaving 10 bases of the junction unmatched. The CDR3 here is CASSRQGRTAEAFF. CDR3 DNA sequence: TGTGCCAGCAGCCGACAGGGTAGAACGGCTGAAGCTTTCTTT.

This chain joins TRBV20-1 and TRBJ1-6; tentative D call: TRBD1 (5 bases). Germline V CDR1 and CDR2: DFQATT, SNEGSKA (reference sequence). V dropped 1 base and J dropped 6 bases, with 16 bases sitting between them. The CDR3 runs to 16 residues. DNA of the CDR3: TGCAGTGCTAGAGCCCACCCGCAGGGATCTAATTCACCCCTCCACTTT. Translated: CSARAHPQGSNSPLHF.

This clonotype was seen a handful of times. V usage is TRBV4-1 and J usage is TRBJ2-1, with D unclear. CDR1 and CDR2 (germline): MGHRA, YSYEKL. V was cut by 0 bases and J by 15 bases, with 12 bases left in between. The CDR3 extends over 12 amino acids. CDR3 in amino acids: CASSQDTLRAFF. DNA for the CDR3: TGCGCCAGCAGCCAAGATACTCTCCGAGCGTTCTTC.

The chain couples TRBV2 to TRBJ2-3; 8 bases agree with TRBD1. Germline lookup yields CDR1 SNHLY and CDR2 FYNNEI. Trimming removed 6 bases from V and 2 bases from J; junction bases left unmatched: 4. This CDR3 has 14 amino acids. The CDR3 bases are TGTGCCAGCAGAGAGGACAGGGCCACAGATACGCAGTATTTT. Translating it yields CASREDRATDTQYF.

V usage is TRBV6-5 and J usage is TRBJ2-7; 7 bases are shared with TRBD1. The CDR3 consists of 15 residues. Looked up from germline, CDR1 is MNHEY and CDR2 is SVGAGI. Germline trimming cut 6 bases from V and 2 bases from J; bases unmatched to any gene: 10. The CDR3 region is CASRFSGTAAYEQYF. CDR3 coding DNA: TGTGCCAGCAGATTTTCCGGGACAGCCGCCTACGAGCAGTACTTC.

This clonotype was seen a few times. This sequence joins TRBV4-1 and TRBJ1-2, with no clear D. Trimming stripped 1 base from V and 4 bases from J, with 7 bases between. Germline CDR1 and CDR2: MGHRA and YSYEKL. The CDR3 spans 13 residues. The CDR3 spells CASSQVAGYGYTF. Written as DNA, the CDR3 is TGCGCCAGCAGCCAAGTAGCGGGCTATGGCTACACCTTC.

This clonotype was detected ten times or more. The V gene is TRBV19, the J gene TRBJ1-1, with D unclear. V was shortened by 4 bases and J by 2 bases, with 8 bases between the two germline ends. Germline CDR1 LNHDA, CDR2 SQIVND (reference sequence). This CDR3 has 13 amino acids. The CDR3 protein is CASSTPGNTEAFF. Here the CDR3 DNA reads TGTGCCAGTAGTACCCCCGGCAACACTGAAGCTTTCTTT.

The genes are TRBV6-5 and TRBJ2-7; possible D gene TRBD1, 5 bases. The CDR3 runs to 15 residues. V was pared by 0 bases and J by 2 bases, with 11 bases between. Germline V lookup: CDR1 MNHEY, CDR2 SVGAGI. CDR3 DNA: TGTGCCAGCAGTTACTCGGGGCAGGCCACCTACGAGCAGTACTTC. Its translation: CASSYSGQATYEQYF.

For the CDR3, the DNA is TGCAGTGCCCCCCTCGGCGAAAAACTGTTTTTT. Encoded protein: CSAPLGEKLFF. J is TRBJ1-4 and V is TRBV20-1, with D uncertain. The CDR3 has 11 residues. Deletions cut 6 bases from V and 8 bases from J, with 10 bases between. The germline gives CDR1 DFQATT, CDR2 SNEGSKA (reference sequence).

This clonotype was seen a few times. The chain employs TRBV29-1 and TRBJ2-1; TRBD2 matches at 10 bases. J gave up 7 bases and V 8 bases, and 8 bases lay outside the gene matches. Germline-derived CDR1 and CDR2 are SQVTM and ANQGSEA. CDR3 length: 13 amino acids. The CDR3 is CSSISGGINEQFF. CDR3 bases: TGCAGCTCTATTAGCGGGGGGATAAATGAGCAGTTCTTC.

The rearrangement uses TRBV2 and TRBJ1-5, with D hard to call. The CDR3 runs to 15 residues. Germline V gives CDR1 SNHLY, CDR2 FYNNEI. Trimming cost V 6 bases and J 2 bases, with 14 bases left between them. The CDR3 reads CASSDGPLGNQPQHF. The CDR3 coding sequence is TGTGCCAGCAGCGATGGACCACTCGGCAATCAGCCCCAGCATTTT.

This chain connects TRBV9 to TRBJ2-1; D remains unclear. V dropped 4 bases and J dropped 9 bases, with 8 bases sitting between them. Per germline, CDR1 SGDLS and CDR2 YYNGEE. This CDR3 comprises 11 residues. The CDR3 loop reads CASSPSVEQFF. The CDR3 nucleotides are TGTGCCAGCAGCCCGTCGGTTGAGCAGTTCTTC.

The chain links TRBV11-3 to TRBJ2-5; 14 bases fit TRBD2. The V gene end was trimmed by 5 bases and the J gene end by 5 bases; junction bases not matched to a gene: 4. This CDR3 has 15 amino acids. The germline V gene encodes CDR1 SGHNT and CDR2 YENEEA. The CDR3 DNA reads TGTGCCAGCAGCATGGGACTAGCGGGAGAGGAGACCCAGTACTTC. It encodes CASSMGLAGEETQYF.

A few counts support this clonotype. The V and J genes are TRBV28 and TRBJ2-1; 10 bases align to TRBD2. The V and J ends lost 5 bases and 7 bases, in that order; junction bases with no gene match: 8. The CDR3 totals 15 residues. The germline gives CDR1 MDHEN, CDR2 SYDVKM. CDR3 amino acids: CASSPPSGRTNEQFF. In nucleotides, the CDR3 is TGTGCCAGCAGTCCTCCTAGCGGGAGAACGAATGAGCAGTTCTTC.

This clonotype has a handful of counts. This chain uses TRBV12-3 or TRBV12-4 with TRBJ2-2; D might be TRBD1 (6 bases). The CDR3 runs 14 residues. With 3 bases removed from V and 14 bases from J, the gap between germline ends came to 19 bases. CDR3 protein: CASSFGQGLRGLFF. The CDR3 DNA follows: TGTGCCAGCAGTTTTGGGCAGGGGCTCCGAGGCCTGTTTTTT.

This clonotype has more than one count but fewer than ten. The rearrangement joins TRBV10-1 to TRBJ1-6; perhaps TRBD1 as D (6 bases). The CDR3 runs 15 residues. The V gene's germline CDR1 is WNHNN and CDR2 SYGVQD (reference sequence). The V gene lost 11 bases and the J gene lost 0 bases, with 14 bases spanning the gap. The CDR3, as DNA: TGCGCCCCACAGGGAAGGAGCTCCTATAATTCACCCCTCCACTTT. Translation: CAPQGRSSYNSPLHF.

This clonotype was observed at least ten times. The V and J genes are TRBV4-2 and TRBJ1-5; D not certain. Trimming took 1 base from V and 3 from J, leaving 16 bases between them. Per the germline V gene, CDR1 is LGHNA and CDR2 is YNFKEQ. The CDR3 totals 17 residues. The chain's CDR3 is CASSQVGTGGPNQPQHF. DNA of the CDR3: TGTGCCAGCAGCCAAGTCGGTACTGGAGGTCCCAATCAGCCCCAGCATTTT.

This chain uses TRBV20-1 with TRBJ2-7; D is perhaps TRBD1 or TRBD2 (6 bases each). Germline CDR1 DFQATT, CDR2 SNEGSKA (reference sequence). V was shortened by 3 bases and J by 6 bases, with 12 bases between the two germline ends. The length of the CDR3 is 12 residues. The CDR3 sequence: CSASSGASEQYF. DNA for the CDR3: TGCAGTGCTAGTTCGGGGGCGTCCGAGCAGTACTTC.

This chain connects TRBV2 to TRBJ1-2; D might be TRBD1 (5 bases). This CDR3 has 16 residues. The V and J ends lost 7 bases and 2 bases respectively, with 20 bases between them. Germline V gene sequence: CDR1 SNHLY, CDR2 FYNNEI. CDR3 sequence: CASTVGGGRGNYGYTF. DNA of the CDR3: TGTGCCAGCACCGTCGGGGGAGGGCGCGGGAACTATGGCTACACCTTC.

There are a few counts of this clonotype. J is TRBJ2-1 and V is TRBV6-5; the match to TRBD2 covers 7 bases. Germline V gene data show CDR1 as MNHEY and CDR2 as SVGAGI. The trim removed 6 bases at V and 12 bases at J, leaving 11 bases unmatched. The CDR3 consists of 13 residues. CDR3 residues: CASRSLAEFGQFF. The CDR3 DNA sequence: TGTGCCAGCAGGTCTCTAGCGGAGTTTGGGCAGTTCTTC.

This clonotype was found a few times. This chain uses TRBV7-9 with TRBJ1-6; TRBD1 aligns across 9 bases. The trim removed 5 bases at V and 8 bases at J, leaving 4 bases unmatched. Looked up from germline, CDR1 is SEHNR and CDR2 is FQNEAQ (reference sequence). CDR3 size: 14 residues. DNA for the CDR3: TGTGCCAGCAGCCCGACAGGGGGTGATTCACCCCTCCACTTT. Translated, it gives CASSPTGGDSPLHF.